A single sample is the source of the 31 T cell receptor beta chains below, sequenced in a study of cytomegalovirus exposure and HLA in healthy donors. The primer mix had 60 Vbeta and 13 Jbeta primers. Some clones are missing from TCRdb's copy, which holds only in-frame ones; the method was immunoSEQ multiplex PCR. The table includes approximately 190,000 clones, more than 65% detected once. The sample consisted of PBMCs. The receptors come from a man aged 35 to 55 in good health and CMV-seropositive.

The V gene is TRBV28, the J gene TRBJ1-5, with TRBD1 as a possible D gene (5 bases). Trimming removed 5 bases from V and 0 bases from J, with 8 bases in between. The CDR3 spans 14 residues. Germline assignment: CDR1 MDHEN and CDR2 SYDVKM. DNA of the CDR3: TGTGCCAGCAGTAAGGGACTTAGCAATCAGCCCCAGCATTTT. Residues: CASSKGLSNQPQHF.

The V and J genes are TRBV5-1 and TRBJ1-4, with 8 positions matching TRBD1. Germline loops: CDR1 SGHRS, CDR2 YFSETQ. J gave up 8 bases and V 4 bases, and 7 bases lay outside the gene matches. This CDR3 has 14 amino acids. CDR3 sequence: CASSPGQGREKLFF. In DNA, the CDR3 is TGCGCCAGCAGCCCCGGACAGGGACGGGAAAAACTGTTTTTT.

This clone came up once. The rearrangement links TRBV11-2 to TRBJ2-5; possible D gene TRBD1, 6 bases. The germline V and J ends were trimmed by 2 bases and 5 bases, with 6 bases remaining between them. The V gene's germline CDR1 is SGHAT and CDR2 FQNNGV. There are 12 residues in the CDR3. The CDR3, as DNA: TGTGCCAGCAGCTTACAGGGGGAGACCCAGTACTTC. It translates to CASSLQGETQYF.

The DNA of the CDR3 is TGTGCCAGCAGCTTAGTGGTGGGTTCCTCAGGGTACGAGCAGTACTTC. Its translation: CASSLVVGSSGYEQYF. The V call is TRBV7-8, the J call TRBJ2-7, with D possibly TRBD1 on 5 matching bases. Germline V lookup: CDR1 SGHVS, CDR2 FQNEAQ. Trimming cost V 1 base and J 4 bases, with 17 bases left between them. The CDR3 has 16 residues.

The CDR3 reads CASSEQGHRNTEAFF. The CDR3 DNA follows: TGTGCCAGCAGCGAACAGGGGCATCGGAACACTGAAGCTTTCTTT. The rearrangement uses TRBV7-2 and TRBJ1-1, with 7 bases aligning to TRBD1. The CDR3 spans 15 residues. The germline V gene encodes CDR1 SGHTA and CDR2 FQGNSA. The V and J ends lost 5 bases and 1 base, in that order; junction bases with no gene match: 7.

The chain has TRBV7-9 and TRBJ2-1, with D perhaps matching TRBD1 (6 bases). Germline assignment: CDR1 SEHNR and CDR2 FQNEAQ (reference sequence). The CDR3 length is 15 residues. Trimming removed 2 bases from V and 4 bases from J, with 12 bases in between. DNA of the CDR3: TGTGCCAGCAGCTTATTGGCAGGGGCTTACAATGAGCAGTTCTTC. Translating it yields CASSLLAGAYNEQFF.

The chain combines TRBV2 with TRBJ2-1; 9 nucleotides align to TRBD2. The CDR3 length is 14 residues. In germline, CDR1 is SNHLY, CDR2 FYNNEI. V was pared by 8 bases and J by 8 bases, with 10 bases of the junction left unmatched. CDR3 DNA: TGTGCCAGCGCGGCTAGCGGGGTACTGGATGAGCAGTTCTTC. Translation: CASAASGVLDEQFF. Full variable domain (remainder filled in from reference TRBV2 and TRBJ2-1): EPEVTQTPSHQVTQMGQEVILRCVPISNHLYFYWYRQILGQKVEFLVSFYNNEISEKSEIFDDQFSVERPDGSNFTLKIRSTKLEDSAMYFCASAASGVLDEQFFGPGTRLTVL.

CDR3 sequence: CATAETSRGPYEQYF. As DNA, the CDR3 is TGTGCCACCGCTGAGACTAGCCGAGGCCCCTACGAGCAGTACTTC. The chain combines TRBV10-3 with TRBJ2-7; 7 bases are shared with TRBD2. Germline lookup yields CDR1 ENHRY and CDR2 SYGVKD. There are 15 residues in the CDR3. V lost 10 bases to trimming and J lost 2 bases; unmatched junction nucleotides: 14.

The rearrangement joins TRBV6-5 to TRBJ2-5; no reliable D call. In germline, CDR1 is MNHEY, CDR2 SVGAGI. The V and J ends lost 0 bases and 1 base respectively, with 9 bases between them. The CDR3 sequence is 15 residues long. The CDR3 sequence: CASSYSELPQETQYF. The CDR3 coding sequence is TGTGCCAGCAGTTACTCAGAACTACCCCAAGAGACCCAGTACTTC.

The V and J genes are TRBV10-3 and TRBJ1-2; D is undetermined. The germline CDR1 and CDR2 sequences are ENHRY and SYGVKD. The CDR3 is 12 amino acids. V shed 2 bases and J shed 8 bases, with 9 bases lying between them. CDR3 nucleotides: TGTGCCATCAGTGAGATTCAAATCGGCTACACCTTC. Protein: CAISEIQIGYTF.

The chain couples TRBV19 to TRBJ1-4; 7 bases align to TRBD1. CDR3 size: 15 residues. CDR1 is LNHDA, CDR2 SQIVND, per germline (reference sequence). Trimming removed 4 bases from V and 7 bases from J; junction bases left unmatched: 9. The CDR3 reads CASSTSQGTAEKLFF. In DNA form, the CDR3 reads TGTGCCAGTAGTACCTCTCAAGGGACAGCTGAAAAACTGTTTTTT. The full variable domain, its missing parts supplied by reference TRBV19 and TRBJ1-4, is DGGITQSPKYLFRKEGQNVTLSCEQNLNHDAMYWYRQDPGQGLRLIYYSQIVNDFQKGDIAEGYSVSREKKESFPLTVTSAQKNPTAFYLCASSTSQGTAEKLFFGSGTQLSVL.

The V call is TRBV28, the J call TRBJ1-3; maybe TRBD1 (5 bases). The CDR3 is made up of 14 amino acids. Germline-derived CDR1 and CDR2 are MDHEN and SYDVKM. With 7 bases removed from V and 4 bases from J, the gap between germline ends came to 14 bases. The CDR3: CASTRQGGGNTIYF. CDR3 DNA sequence: TGTGCCAGCACACGGCAGGGAGGAGGAAACACCATATATTTT.

J is TRBJ1-5 and V is TRBV7-9; D is unresolved. Trimming shortened V by 4 bases and J by 3 bases, and 7 bases separated the two germline ends. The CDR3 spans 13 residues. Germline V gene lookup returns CDR1 SEHNR and CDR2 FQNEAQ (reference sequence). The DNA of the CDR3 is TGTGCCAGCAGCTCCTACGTCAATCAGCCCCAGCATTTT. It specifies CASSSYVNQPQHF.

V usage is TRBV5-1 and J usage is TRBJ2-6; a possible D gene is TRBD1 (6 bases). This CDR3 contains 17 residues. V lost 4 bases to trimming and J lost 0 bases, with 14 bases between them. CDR1 SGHRS and CDR2 YFSETQ come from the germline V gene. CDR3 loop: CASSPRGHTSGANVLTF. DNA of the CDR3: TGCGCCAGCAGCCCCCGGGGACACACCTCTGGGGCCAACGTCCTGACTTTC.

Only one count was recorded for this clone. The chain couples TRBV18 to TRBJ1-6, with D hard to call. The CDR3 extends over 16 amino acids. V lost 3 bases and J 5 bases, leaving 14 bases between the germline ends. CDR1 and CDR2 (germline): KGHSH, LQKENI. DNA for the CDR3: TGTGCCAGCTCACCTGGGCAGGCAGGTGATAATTCACCCCTCCACTTT. It is translated as CASSPGQAGDNSPLHF.

The V gene is TRBV7-9, the J gene TRBJ2-5; the D gene is possibly TRBD1 (5 bases). This CDR3 is 19 amino acids long. Trimming removed 4 bases at V and 4 bases at J, with 28 bases between. From germline, CDR1 is SEHNR and CDR2 FQNEAQ (reference sequence). CDR3 in amino acids: CASSSLSVRTRARGETQYF. The CDR3 bases are TGTGCCAGCAGCTCCCTAAGCGTCCGCACCAGGGCGCGAGGAGAGACCCAGTACTTC.

CDR3 DNA sequence: TGTGCCAGCAGCTTAGGGTCGACACGCTCTGGGGCCAACGTCCTGACTTTC. It encodes CASSLGSTRSGANVLTF. V is TRBV7-8 and J is TRBJ2-6; D unresolved. CDR3 length: 17 residues. The germline gives CDR1 SGHVS, CDR2 FQNEAQ. Trimming stripped 1 base from V and 0 bases from J, with 10 bases between. Supplemented by reference TRBV7-8 and TRBJ2-6, the full variable domain reads GAGVSQSPRYKVAKRGQDVALRCDPISGHVSLFWYQQALGQGPEFLTYFQNEAQLDKSGLPSDRFFAERPEGSVSTLKIQRTQQEDSAVYLCASSLGSTRSGANVLTFGAGSRLTVL.

The chain joins TRBV2 to TRBJ2-3; 10 nucleotides agree with TRBD2. Germline assignment: CDR1 SNHLY and CDR2 FYNNEI. The ends lost 7 bases at V and 5 bases at J; junction bases unmatched: 9. CDR3 length: 15 residues. The CDR3 reads CASTKAGGPVDTQYF. The DNA of the CDR3 is TGTGCCAGCACCAAAGCGGGGGGGCCTGTAGATACGCAGTATTTT.

For this clone: The same CDR3 is also encoded by other DNA sequences in this sample. The genes are TRBV5-6 and TRBJ1-2; the match to TRBD1 covers 11 bases. This CDR3 comprises 15 residues. CDR1 and CDR2 (germline): SGHDT, YYEEEE. V lost 3 bases, J lost 6 bases, and 7 bases stayed unmatched. The DNA for the CDR3 is TGTGCCAGCAGCTCGCCGGGACAGGGGGTCGATGGCTACACCTTC. This translates into CASSSPGQGVDGYTF.

The chain uses TRBV5-1 and TRBJ1-4; 7 nucleotides match TRBD1. Germline CDR1 and CDR2: SGHRS and YFSETQ. The CDR3 covers 14 residues. The J segment lost 6 bases and the V segment lost 0 bases, leaving 2 bases of the junction unmatched. The chain's CDR3 is CASSLGQGDEKLFF. As DNA, the CDR3 is TGCGCCAGCAGCTTGGGCCAGGGGGATGAAAAACTGTTTTTT.

This chain connects TRBV6-1 to TRBJ1-1, with TRBD1 matching over 9 bases. Germline V gene sequence: CDR1 MNHNS, CDR2 SASEGT. CDR3 size: 14 residues. The V and J ends lost 8 bases and 1 base, in that order; junction bases with no gene match: 5. The CDR3 spells CASRKTGGNTEAFF. In DNA form, the CDR3 reads TGTGCCAGCCGAAAGACAGGGGGGAACACTGAAGCTTTCTTT.

The chain recombines TRBV7-8 with TRBJ1-5; D is possibly TRBD1 (5 bases). Trimming left V 5 bases short and J 0 bases short, with 11 bases between. This CDR3 has 15 amino acids. CDR1 and CDR2 from the germline V gene are SGHVS and FQNEAQ. CDR3 region: CASSPRDTSNQPQHF. The CDR3 nucleotides read TGTGCCAGCAGCCCCAGGGATACTAGCAATCAGCCCCAGCATTTT.

The chain uses TRBV29-1 and TRBJ2-3; D uncertain. CDR1 and CDR2 (germline): SQVTM, ANQGSEA. CDR3 length: 16 residues. Trimming took off 1 base at V and 0 bases at J, with 14 bases between the two ends. This CDR3 is CSVEGPTVPSTDTQYF. The DNA for the CDR3 is TGCAGCGTTGAAGGACCGACTGTTCCTAGCACAGATACGCAGTATTTT.

The rearrangement uses TRBV28 and TRBJ1-4; weak D call: TRBD1 (6 bases). The CDR3 spans 15 residues. Germline loops: CDR1 MDHEN, CDR2 SYDVKM. Trimming stripped 5 bases from V and 5 bases from J, with 15 bases between. This CDR3 is CASSARDNQNEKLFF. The CDR3 DNA reads as TGTGCCAGCAGTGCTCGGGACAATCAAAATGAAAAACTGTTTTTT.

This clone was seen only once. The genes are TRBV7-3 and TRBJ2-1, with TRBD2 matching 12 bases. CDR1 SGHTA and CDR2 FQGTGA come from the germline V gene. This CDR3 spans 16 amino acids. The J segment lost 9 bases and the V segment lost 3 bases, leaving 9 bases of the junction unmatched. The CDR3 loop is CASSLDLAGGPVEQFF. CDR3 sequence (DNA): TGTGCCAGCAGCTTGGACCTAGCGGGGGGGCCAGTTGAGCAGTTCTTC. The full variable domain, with the rest looked up from reference TRBV7-3 and TRBJ2-1, is GAGVSQTPSNKVTEKGKYVELRCDPISGHTALYWYRQSLGQGPEFLIYFQGTGAADDSGLPNDRFFAVRPEGSVSTLKIQRTERGDSAVYLCASSLDLAGGPVEQFFGPGTRLTVL.

The rearrangement uses TRBV7-9 and TRBJ1-1; TRBD1 might be the D (5 bases). CDR3 length equals 13 residues. Germline V gene data show CDR1 as SEHNR and CDR2 as FQNEAQ (reference sequence). V lost 5 bases to trimming and J lost 6 bases, with 13 bases between them. The CDR3 nucleotides are TGTGCCAGCAGCACAAGGGGTTCCCCTGAAGCTTTCTTT. This encodes CASSTRGSPEAFF.

This clone occurred once. The genes are TRBV6-1 and TRBJ2-1; tentatively, D is TRBD2 (5 bases). Trimming shortened V by 10 bases and J by 4 bases, and 14 bases separated the two germline ends. The CDR3 runs to 13 residues. Germline CDR1 reads MNHNS; CDR2 reads SASEGT. CDR3 loop: CATGFPLYNEQFF. The CDR3 coding sequence is TGTGCCACGGGGTTTCCCCTATACAATGAGCAGTTCTTC.

This rearrangement joins TRBV5-1 to TRBJ2-6; 7 bases map to TRBD1. V gave up 4 bases and J gave up 0 bases; unmatched junction bases: 4. This CDR3 has 16 residues. The germline gives CDR1 SGHRS, CDR2 YFSETQ. The CDR3 protein is CASSPGQTSGANVLTF. The CDR3 nucleotides read TGCGCCAGCAGCCCGGGACAGACCTCTGGGGCCAACGTCCTGACTTTC.

The rearrangement joins TRBV7-9 to TRBJ2-3, with 9 nucleotides matching TRBD1. Germline CDR1 reads SEHNR; CDR2 reads FQNEAQ (reference sequence). The CDR3 has 15 residues. J lost 6 bases, V lost 5 bases, and 9 bases had no gene match. CDR3 nucleotide sequence: TGTGCCAGCAGCCGCCGGGACAGGGAAGTGGATACGCAGTATTTT. Residues: CASSRRDREVDTQYF.

This chain joins TRBV25-1 and TRBJ2-1, with D tentatively TRBD2 (6 bases). The germline gives CDR1 MGHDK, CDR2 SYGVNS. This CDR3 is built from 18 residues. Trimming took 1 base from V and 0 from J, leaving 16 bases between them. The CDR3 reads CASSEFKGLLTSYNEQFF. CDR3 sequence (DNA): TGTGCCAGCAGTGAATTTAAGGGACTGTTAACCTCCTACAATGAGCAGTTCTTC. Based on the CDR3 plus reference TRBV25-1 and TRBJ2-1, the full variable domain is EADIYQTPRYLVIGTGKKITLECSQTMGHDKMYWYQQDPGMELHLIHYSYGVNSTEKGDLSSESTVSRIRTEHFPLTLESARPSHTSQYLCASSEFKGLLTSYNEQFFGPGTRLTVL.

The chain couples TRBV4-1 to TRBJ1-1; tentative D call: TRBD1 (6 bases). Trimming took off 3 bases at V and 1 base at J, with 12 bases between the two ends. CDR1 MGHRA and CDR2 YSYEKL come from the germline V gene. CDR3 length: 15 amino acids. The CDR3 DNA reads as TGCGCCAGCAGCCACAGGGGCGGGGGGAACACTGAAGCTTTCTTT. Translated, it gives CASSHRGGGNTEAFF.